The sequence of this T cell receptor (beta chain) was determined in a study of regulatory T cells in long-lasting Graves disease. Libraries of TCR beta came from iRepertoire HTBI primers plus Arm-PCR of CDR3 regions. TCRdb passed the multiplex PCR reads through MiXCR, listing each CDR3 protein once. The profile shows about 430,000 distinct CDR3 sequences, approximately 22% of them singletons. The germline CDR1 and CDR2 sequences are SQVTM and ANQGSEA. The CDR3 is 13 amino acids. Trimming left V 0 bases short and J 2 bases short, with 7 bases between. The time point denotes: persistent/refractory GD, antithyroid drugs over 5 years with positive TRAb. PBMC RNA was the source of the TCR library.

This chain links TRBV29-1 with TRBJ1-1; the D is unclear. This sample comprised peripheral blood mononuclear cells (PBMCs), obtained when the disease was refractory, from a patient treated with antithyroid drugs. This TCR was sampled from a female donor with Graves disease. CDR3 in DNA: TGCAGCGTTGAAGAGGGAGGAAACACTGAAGCTTTCTTT. This encodes CSVEEGGNTEAFF.